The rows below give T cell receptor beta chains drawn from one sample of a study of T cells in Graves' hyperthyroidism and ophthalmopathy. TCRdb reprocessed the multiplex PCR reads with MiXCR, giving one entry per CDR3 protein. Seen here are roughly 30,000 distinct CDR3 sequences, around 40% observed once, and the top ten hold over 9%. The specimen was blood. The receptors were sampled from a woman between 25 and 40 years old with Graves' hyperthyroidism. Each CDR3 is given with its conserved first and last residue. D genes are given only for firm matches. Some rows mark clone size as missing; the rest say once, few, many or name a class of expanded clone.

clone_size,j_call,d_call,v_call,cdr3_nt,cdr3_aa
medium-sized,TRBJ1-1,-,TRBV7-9,TGTGCCAGCACCCGAGCCACTGAAGCTTTCTTT,CASTRATEAFF
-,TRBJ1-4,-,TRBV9,TGTGCCAGCAGCGGGGGGGGGGCGACTTATGAAAAACCGTTTTTT,CASSGGGATYEKPFF
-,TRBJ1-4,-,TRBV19,TGTGCCAGTCAGGGTAAGGGGAGTGGTGAAAAACTGTTTTTT,CASQGKGSGEKLFF
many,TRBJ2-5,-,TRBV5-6,TGTGCCAGCAGCGGAGACGGAGAGCAAGAGACCCAGTACTTC,CASSGDGEQETQYF
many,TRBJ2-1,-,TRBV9,TGTGCCAGCAGCGCCGAGGCGGATGGCGATGAGCAGTTCTTC,CASSAEADGDEQFF
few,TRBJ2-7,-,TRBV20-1,TGCAGTGCTAGAGCCGGCAGGGACAACGAGCAGTACTTC,CSARAGRDNEQYF
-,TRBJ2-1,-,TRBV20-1,TGTGCCTGGAGTCTTAAAGACGGATTTCACAATGAGCAGTTCTTC,CAWSLKDGFHNEQFF
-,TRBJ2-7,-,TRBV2,TGTGCCACAACCCGGGATTATACAGACGAGCAGTACTTC,CATTRDYTDEQYF
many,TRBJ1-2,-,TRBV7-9,TGTGCCAGCAGCTTAGCGCCCGGGGTTGACGGCTACACCTTC,CASSLAPGVDGYTF
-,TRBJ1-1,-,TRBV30,TGTGCCGGCAAGGTTCTGGGGGGACTGAACACTGAAGCTTTCTTT,CAGKVLGGLNTEAFF
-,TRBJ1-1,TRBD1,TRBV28,TGTGCCAGCAGTCCTGGACAGGGGGCACCCCCTGAAGCTTGCTTT,CASSPGQGAPPEACF
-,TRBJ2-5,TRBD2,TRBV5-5,TGTGCCAGCAGCTTTCTAGCGGGAGGGGAAGAGACCCAGTACTTC,CASSFLAGGEETQYF
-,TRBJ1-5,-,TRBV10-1,TGCGCCAGCAGTGTGCAGAGGGTCAGCCCACAGCATTTT,CASSVQRVSPQHF
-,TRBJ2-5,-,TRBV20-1,TGCAGTGCTAGAATCTCTACGGGGGGCGACGAGACCCAGTACTTC,CSARISTGGDETQYF
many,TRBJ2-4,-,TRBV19,TGTGCCAGTAGTCCACGGGAAAACATTCAGTACTTC,CASSPRENIQYF
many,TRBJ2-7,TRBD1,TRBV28,TGTGCCAGCAGTTTCGGGGACAGACCCTACGAGCAGTACTTC,CASSFGDRPYEQYF
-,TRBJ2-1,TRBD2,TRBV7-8,TGTGCCAGCAGCTTAGTAGGGACTAGGCAGTTCTTC,CASSLVGTRQFF
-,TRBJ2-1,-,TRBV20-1,TGCAGTGCTAAATCAGGATATGAGCAGTTCTTC,CSAKSGYEQFF
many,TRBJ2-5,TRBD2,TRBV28,TGTGCCAGCAGACTAGCGGGAGCCGCGGAGACCCAGTACTTC,CASRLAGAAETQYF
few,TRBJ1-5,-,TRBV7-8,TGTGCCAGCAGCTTATCTTGGGATCAGCCCCAGCATTTT,CASSLSWDQPQHF
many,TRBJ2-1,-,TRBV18,TGTGCCAGCTCACCACAGACAGGGGAGGGGTTCTTC,CASSPQTGEGFF
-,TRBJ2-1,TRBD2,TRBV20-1,TGCAGTGTACAGCGGGAGGGCTCCTACAATAAGGAGTTCTTC,CSVQREGSYNKEFF
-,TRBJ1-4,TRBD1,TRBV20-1,TGCAGTGCCAAGACTAGCGGGTCCCTCCAGACAGGGGAGGATGAAAAACTGTTTTTT,CSAKTSGSLQTGEDEKLFF
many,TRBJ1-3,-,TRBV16,TGTGCCAGCAGCCAATTGGGGGGTCTCTCTGGAAACACCATATATTTT,CASSQLGGLSGNTIYF
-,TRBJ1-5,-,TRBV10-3,TGTGCCATTAGGACTAGCGGAGATAACAATCAGCCCCAGCATTTT,CAIRTSGDNNQPQHF
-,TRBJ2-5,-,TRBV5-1,TGCGCCAGCAGATTGGTTAGCTTGGAGACCCAGTACTTC,CASRLVSLETQYF
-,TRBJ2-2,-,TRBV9,TGTGCCAGCAGCGACAGGGTTTGGGACACCGGGGAGCTGTTTTTT,CASSDRVWDTGELFF
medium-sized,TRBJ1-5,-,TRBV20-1,TGCAGTGCGATGTCAGGGCCCAATCAGCCCCAGCATTTT,CSAMSGPNQPQHF
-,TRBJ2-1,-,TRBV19,TGTGCCAGCCGGGGAGCCGCCAACCTCTACAATGAGCAGTTCTTC,CASRGAANLYNEQFF
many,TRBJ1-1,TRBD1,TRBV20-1,TGCAGTGCTAGAGATCGAACAGGGGGCCCGTTGAACACTGAAGCTTTCTTT,CSARDRTGGPLNTEAFF
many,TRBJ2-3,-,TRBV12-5,TGTGCTAGTGGTTTGGATCTTCATACGCAGTATTTT,CASGLDLHTQYF
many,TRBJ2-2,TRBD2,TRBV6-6,TGTGCCAGCAGTTGGGCGAGCGGGAGGTTCACCGGGGAGCTGTTTTTT,CASSWASGRFTGELFF
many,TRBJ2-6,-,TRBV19,TGTGCCAGTAGTCGGACAGTCCTCTCTGGGGCCAACGTCCTGACTTTC,CASSRTVLSGANVLTF
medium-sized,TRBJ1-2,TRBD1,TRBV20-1,TGCAGTGCTACGGACACAGGGGATGGCTACACCTTC,CSATDTGDGYTF
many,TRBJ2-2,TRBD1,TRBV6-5,TGTGCCAGCAGCTGGGACCCTCTGGGGTTAACAGGGGATACCGGGGAGCTGTTTTTT,CASSWDPLGLTGDTGELFF
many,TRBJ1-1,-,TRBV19,TGTGCCAGTAGTATGGCGGGGTTTGATGGAGATTTTGCTTTCTTT,CASSMAGFDGDFAFF
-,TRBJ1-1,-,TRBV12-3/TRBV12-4,TGTGCCAGCAGTTTTGCGGTTACTGAAGCTTTCTTT,CASSFAVTEAFF
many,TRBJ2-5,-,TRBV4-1,TGCGCCAGCAGCCAGGGCCCCGCTCCGGGGGACGAAGAGACCCAGTACTTC,CASSQGPAPGDEETQYF
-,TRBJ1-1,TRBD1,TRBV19,TGTGCCAGTAAGACAGGGGGCTTTGGGACTGAAGCTTTCTTT,CASKTGGFGTEAFF
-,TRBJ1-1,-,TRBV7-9,TGTGCCAGCAGTCACTGGCAGCAGCTCGAAGCTTTCTTT,CASSHWQQLEAFF
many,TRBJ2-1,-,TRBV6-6,TGTGCCAGCAGGAAAGGTGGCAGGGCGATCGGCAATGAGCAGTTCTTC,CASRKGGRAIGNEQFF
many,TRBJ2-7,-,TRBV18,TGTGCCAGCTCACCCCCGAGGGGCGAGTACGAGCAGTACTTC,CASSPPRGEYEQYF
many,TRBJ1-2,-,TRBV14,TGTGCCAGCAGCCAAGAGCAGGCCTTGGAAGGCTACACCTTC,CASSQEQALEGYTF
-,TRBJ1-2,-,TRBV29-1,TGCAGCGTTGAAGAGGCTCTTGGGTTATACACCTTC,CSVEEALGLYTF
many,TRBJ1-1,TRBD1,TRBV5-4,TGTGCCAGCAGCTTATGGCAGGGGGCGCAAACTGAAGCTTTCTTT,CASSLWQGAQTEAFF
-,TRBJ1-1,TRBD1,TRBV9,TGTGCCAGCAGCGCAGGACAGGTCGGAAACACTGAAGCTTTCTTT,CASSAGQVGNTEAFF
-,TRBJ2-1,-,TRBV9,TGTGCCAGCAGCGTAGGGGGGTGGTCCTACAATGAGCAGTTCTTC,CASSVGGWSYNEQFF
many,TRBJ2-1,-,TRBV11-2,TGTGCCAGCAGACCGACTACCATTGAGCAGTTCTTC,CASRPTTIEQFF
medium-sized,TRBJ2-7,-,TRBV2,TGTGCCAGCAGTATCGATCTCGGCGAGCAGTACTTC,CASSIDLGEQYF
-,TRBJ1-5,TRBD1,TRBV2,TGTGCCAGCACTACCGGACAGGTTAGCAATCAGCCCCAGCATTTT,CASTTGQVSNQPQHF